At least ten counts were recorded for the clone carrying this T cell receptor beta chain. The sample belongs to a study of regulatory T cells in long-lasting Graves disease. Indicated time point: newly diagnosed GD, antithyroid drugs for less than 3 months. PBMC RNA served as the TCR library source. Germline V gives CDR1 SNHLY, CDR2 FYNNEI. V was pared by 6 bases and J by 1 base, with 12 bases between. The CDR3 sequence is 15 residues long. The authors built TCR beta libraries using iRepertoire HTBI primers and Arm-PCR of CDR3 regions. TCRdb redid the calling of the multiplex PCR reads with MiXCR, one entry per CDR3 protein. The sample has 550,000 or so distinct CDR3 sequences, more than 10% seen once. The same data also went into a second study, on T cells in Graves' hyperthyroidism and ophthalmopathy.

The V and J genes are TRBV2 and TRBJ2-2, with D perhaps matching TRBD1 (6 bases). This TCR derives from a woman in her 30s with Graves disease. This specimen was peripheral blood mononuclear cells (PBMCs), taken at new diagnosis, from a patient treated with antithyroid drugs. The CDR3 nucleotides are TGTGCCAGCAGGCCTGAACAGGGGAACACCGGGGAGCTGTTTTTT. It yields the protein CASRPEQGNTGELFF.